This T cell receptor beta chain was identified in a study of shared clonotypes between healthy human individuals. The CDR3 runs 15 residues. With V trimmed by 3 bases and J by 2 bases, 3 bases remained unmatched. Per the germline V gene, CDR1 is SEHNR and CDR2 is FQNEAQ (reference sequence). Some 30,000 T cell genomes, or roughly 200 ng DNA, went into the sorted-subset replicate PCRs. Profiled with immunoSEQ multiplex PCR; TCRdb holds only in-frame clones, not every one. The data show 2 million to 3 million clones, approximately 93% seen once. Comment on this clone: What it binds is unknown.

Study conclusions and caveats: Generation probability values for non-shared clonotypes were lower than those for clonotypes shared by all four donors.

Donors comprised healthy HIV-negative adults lacking recent acute infections or vaccinations. The sequence derives from a man between 18 and 35 years old in good health. Some clones in this sample may be carry-over from other donors' samples. The chain employs TRBV7-9 and TRBJ2-3; 9 positions agree with TRBD2. Sequences were obtained from naive CD4+ T cells from PBMCs. Subset here: CD45RA+ positively selected. The CDR3 region is CASSFAGGSTDTQYF. The CDR3 coding sequence is TGTGCCAGCAGCTTCGCGGGAGGGTCCACAGATACGCAGTATTTT. Together with reference TRBV7-9 and TRBJ2-3, the CDR3 gives the full variable domain: DTGVSQNPRHKITKRGQNVTFRCDPISEHNRLYWYRQTLGQGPEFLTYFQNEAQLEKSRLLSDRFSAERPKGSFSTLEIQRTEQGDSAMYLCASSFAGGSTDTQYFGPGTRLTVL.